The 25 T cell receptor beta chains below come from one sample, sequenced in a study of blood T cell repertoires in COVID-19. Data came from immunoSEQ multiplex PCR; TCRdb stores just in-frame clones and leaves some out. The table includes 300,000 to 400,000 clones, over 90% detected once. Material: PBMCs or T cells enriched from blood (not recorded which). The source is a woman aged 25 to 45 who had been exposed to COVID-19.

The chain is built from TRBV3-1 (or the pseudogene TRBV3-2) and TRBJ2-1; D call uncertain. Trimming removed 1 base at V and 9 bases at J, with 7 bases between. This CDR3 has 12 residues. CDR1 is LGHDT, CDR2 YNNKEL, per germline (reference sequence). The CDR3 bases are TGTGCCAGCAGCCAAGTCCTCAGTGAGCAGTTCTTC. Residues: CASSQVLSEQFF.

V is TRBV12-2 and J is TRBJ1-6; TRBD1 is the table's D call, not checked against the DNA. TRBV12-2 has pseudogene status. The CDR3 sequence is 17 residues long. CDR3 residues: CASRLVLPGQSNSPLHF. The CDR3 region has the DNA TGTGCAAGTCGCTTAGTCCTGCCGGGACAGTCTAATTCACCCCTCCACTTT.

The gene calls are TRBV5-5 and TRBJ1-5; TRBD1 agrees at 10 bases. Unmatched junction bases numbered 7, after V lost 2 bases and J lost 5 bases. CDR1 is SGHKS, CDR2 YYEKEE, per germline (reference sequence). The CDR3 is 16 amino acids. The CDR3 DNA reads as TGTGCCAGCAGCTTTACCGGGACAGGGGTTCATCAGCCCCAGCATTTT. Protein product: CASSFTGTGVHQPQHF.

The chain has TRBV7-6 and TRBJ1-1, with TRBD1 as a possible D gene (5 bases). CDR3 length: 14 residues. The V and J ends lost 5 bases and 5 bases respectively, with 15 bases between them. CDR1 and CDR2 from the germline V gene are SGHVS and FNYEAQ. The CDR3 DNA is TGTGCCAGCAGCCTGGGGACGGGGAGGACTGAAGCTTTCTTT. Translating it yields CASSLGTGRTEAFF.

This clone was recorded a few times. CDR3 in DNA: TGTGCCATCAGTGCCTCTAGCGGGGCCGGTCATGAGCAGTTCTTC. Translating gives CAISASSGAGHEQFF. The chain has TRBV10-3 and TRBJ2-1; 9 bases agree with TRBD2. V dropped 4 bases and J dropped 8; count of bases not matched to a gene: 9. The CDR3 loop spans 15 amino acids. CDR1 and CDR2 from the germline V gene are ENHRY and SYGVKD.

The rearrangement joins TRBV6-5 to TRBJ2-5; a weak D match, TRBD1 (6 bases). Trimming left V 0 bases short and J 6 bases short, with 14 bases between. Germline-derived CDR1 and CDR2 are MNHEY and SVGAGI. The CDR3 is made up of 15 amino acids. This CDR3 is CASSYSNGGAKTQYF. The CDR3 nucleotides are TGTGCCAGCAGTTACTCGAATGGGGGCGCAAAGACCCAGTACTTC.

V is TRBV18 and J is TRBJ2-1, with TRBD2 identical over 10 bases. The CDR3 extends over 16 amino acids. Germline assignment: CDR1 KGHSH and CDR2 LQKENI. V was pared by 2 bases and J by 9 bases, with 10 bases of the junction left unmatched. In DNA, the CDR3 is TGTGCCAGCTCACCAAGGTCAGCGGGGGGGCTCTTTGAGCAGTTCTTC. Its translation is CASSPRSAGGLFEQFF.

This CDR3 is CASSPTGRTEAFF. As DNA, the CDR3 is TGTGCCAGCAGTCCGACAGGGCGCACTGAAGCTTTCTTT. This chain joins TRBV6-5 and TRBJ1-1, with 7 nucleotides matching TRBD1. The CDR3 length is 13 residues. Germline V gene data show CDR1 as MNHEY and CDR2 as SVGAGI. With V trimmed by 5 bases and J by 4 bases, 4 bases remained unmatched.

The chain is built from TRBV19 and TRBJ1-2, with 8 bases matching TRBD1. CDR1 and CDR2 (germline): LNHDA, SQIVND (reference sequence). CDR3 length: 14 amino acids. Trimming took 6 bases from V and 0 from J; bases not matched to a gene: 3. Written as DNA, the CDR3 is TGTGCCAGTAGGGAGGGACAGGCTAACTATGGCTACACCTTC. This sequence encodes CASREGQANYGYTF. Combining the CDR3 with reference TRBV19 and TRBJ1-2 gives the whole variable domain DGGITQSPKYLFRKEGQNVTLSCEQNLNHDAMYWYRQDPGQGLRLIYYSQIVNDFQKGDIAEGYSVSREKKESFPLTVTSAQKNPTAFYLCASREGQANYGYTFGSGTRLTVV.

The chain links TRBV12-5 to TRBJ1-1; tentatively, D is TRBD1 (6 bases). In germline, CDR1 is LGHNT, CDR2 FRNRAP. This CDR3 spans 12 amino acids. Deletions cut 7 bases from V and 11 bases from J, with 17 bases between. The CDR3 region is CASALEQGAAFF. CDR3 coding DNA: TGTGCTAGTGCCCTGGAACAGGGAGCGGCTTTCTTT.

The CDR3 DNA reads as TGTGCCAGCAGTTCCCTTAATGAGCAGTTCTTC. Its protein is CASSSLNEQFF. The chain carries TRBV6-5 and TRBJ2-1; D remains ambiguous. V lost 4 bases to trimming and J lost 7 bases, with 5 bases between them. From germline, CDR1 is MNHEY and CDR2 SVGAGI. This CDR3 has 11 residues.

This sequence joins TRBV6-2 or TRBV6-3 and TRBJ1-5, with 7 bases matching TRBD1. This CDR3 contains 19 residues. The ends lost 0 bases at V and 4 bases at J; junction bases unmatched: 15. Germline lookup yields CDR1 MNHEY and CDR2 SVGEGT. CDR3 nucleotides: TGTGCCAGCAGTTACTCGAGTTTCGCATGGGACAGCCAAAATCAGCCCCAGCATTTT. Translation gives CASSYSSFAWDSQNQPQHF.

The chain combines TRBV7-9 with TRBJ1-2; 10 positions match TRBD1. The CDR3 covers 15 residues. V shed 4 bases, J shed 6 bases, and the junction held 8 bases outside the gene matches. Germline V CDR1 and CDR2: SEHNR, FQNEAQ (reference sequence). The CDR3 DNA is TGTGCCAGCAGCTCGGGACAGGGGCGTTCCCATGGCTACACCTTC. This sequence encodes CASSSGQGRSHGYTF.

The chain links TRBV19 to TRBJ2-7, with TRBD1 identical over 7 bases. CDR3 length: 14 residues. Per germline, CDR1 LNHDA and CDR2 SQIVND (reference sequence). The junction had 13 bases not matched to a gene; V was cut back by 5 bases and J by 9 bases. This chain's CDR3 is CASSPRDSVSGQYF. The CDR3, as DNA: TGTGCCAGTAGTCCCCGGGACAGTGTGTCAGGGCAGTACTTC.

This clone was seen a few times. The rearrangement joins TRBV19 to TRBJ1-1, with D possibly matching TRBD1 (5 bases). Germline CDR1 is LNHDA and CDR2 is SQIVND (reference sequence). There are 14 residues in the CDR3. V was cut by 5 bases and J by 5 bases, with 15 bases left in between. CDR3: CASSPPGLWTEAFF. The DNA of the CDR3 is TGTGCCAGTAGTCCTCCAGGGCTCTGGACTGAAGCTTTCTTT.

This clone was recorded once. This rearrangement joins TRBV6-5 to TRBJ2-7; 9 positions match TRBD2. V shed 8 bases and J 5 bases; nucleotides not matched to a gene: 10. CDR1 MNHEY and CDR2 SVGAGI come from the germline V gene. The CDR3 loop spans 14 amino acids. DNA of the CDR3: TGTGCCAGCGCCTCGGGACTAGCAGGCCACGAGCAGTACTTC. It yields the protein CASASGLAGHEQYF.

CDR3 residues: CASSAGQGGSPLHF. Here the CDR3 DNA reads TGCGCCAGCAGCGCCGGACAGGGTGGTTCACCCCTCCACTTT. V gene TRBV5-1 combines with J gene TRBJ1-6; 8 bases match TRBD1. Looked up from germline, CDR1 is SGHRS and CDR2 is YFSETQ. Germline trimming cut 4 bases from V and 9 bases from J; bases unmatched to any gene: 6. This CDR3 comprises 14 residues.

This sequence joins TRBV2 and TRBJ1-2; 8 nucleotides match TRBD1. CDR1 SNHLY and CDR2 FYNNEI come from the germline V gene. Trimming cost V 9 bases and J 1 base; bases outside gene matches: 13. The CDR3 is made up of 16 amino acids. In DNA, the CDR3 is TGTGCCAGACAACAGGGGGGCTTCGGCGTTAACTATGGCTACACCTTC. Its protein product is CARQQGGFGVNYGYTF. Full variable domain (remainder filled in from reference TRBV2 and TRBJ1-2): EPEVTQTPSHQVTQMGQEVILRCVPISNHLYFYWYRQILGQKVEFLVSFYNNEISEKSEIFDDQFSVERPDGSNFTLKIRSTKLEDSAMYFCARQQGGFGVNYGYTFGSGTRLTVV.

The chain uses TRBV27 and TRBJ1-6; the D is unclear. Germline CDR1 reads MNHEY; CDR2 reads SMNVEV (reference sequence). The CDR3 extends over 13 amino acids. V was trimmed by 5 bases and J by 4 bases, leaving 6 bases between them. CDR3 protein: CASSQTYNSPLHF. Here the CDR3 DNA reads TGTGCCAGCAGTCAAACTTATAATTCACCCCTCCACTTT.

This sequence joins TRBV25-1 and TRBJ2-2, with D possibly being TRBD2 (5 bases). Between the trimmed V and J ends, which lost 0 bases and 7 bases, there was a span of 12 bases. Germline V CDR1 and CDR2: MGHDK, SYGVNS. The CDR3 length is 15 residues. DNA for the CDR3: TGTGCCAGCAGTGAATACGTCGGGATCGGCGGGGAGCTGTTTTTT. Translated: CASSEYVGIGGELFF.

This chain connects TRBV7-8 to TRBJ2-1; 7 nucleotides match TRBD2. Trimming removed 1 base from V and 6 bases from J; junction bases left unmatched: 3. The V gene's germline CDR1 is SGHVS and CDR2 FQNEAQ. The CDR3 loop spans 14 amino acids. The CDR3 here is CASSLGSSGNEQFF. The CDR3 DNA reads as TGTGCCAGCAGCTTAGGATCTAGCGGCAATGAGCAGTTCTTC.

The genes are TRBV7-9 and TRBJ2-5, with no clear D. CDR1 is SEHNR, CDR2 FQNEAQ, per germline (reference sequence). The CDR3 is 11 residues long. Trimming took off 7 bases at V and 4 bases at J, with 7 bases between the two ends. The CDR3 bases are TGTGCCAGCACCTCGGTAGAGACCCAGTACTTC. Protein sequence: CASTSVETQYF.

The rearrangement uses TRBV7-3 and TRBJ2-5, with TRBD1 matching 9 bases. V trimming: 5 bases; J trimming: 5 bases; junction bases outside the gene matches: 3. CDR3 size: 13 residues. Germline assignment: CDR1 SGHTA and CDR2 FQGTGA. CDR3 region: CASSRGQGETQYF. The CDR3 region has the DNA TGTGCCAGCAGCCGAGGACAGGGGGAGACCCAGTACTTC.

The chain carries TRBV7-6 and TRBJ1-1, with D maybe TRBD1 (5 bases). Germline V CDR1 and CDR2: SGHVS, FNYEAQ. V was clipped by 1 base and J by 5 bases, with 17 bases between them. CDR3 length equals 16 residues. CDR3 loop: CASSLDPPEGRTEAFF. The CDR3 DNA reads TGTGCCAGCAGCTTAGACCCACCGGAGGGGAGGACTGAAGCTTTCTTT.

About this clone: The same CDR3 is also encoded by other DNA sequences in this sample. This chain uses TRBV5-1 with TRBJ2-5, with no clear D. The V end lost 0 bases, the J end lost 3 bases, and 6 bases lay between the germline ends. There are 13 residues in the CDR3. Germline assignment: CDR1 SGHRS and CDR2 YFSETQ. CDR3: CASSLGAEETQYF. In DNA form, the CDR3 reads TGCGCCAGCAGCTTGGGGGCCGAAGAGACCCAGTACTTC.